A selection of T cell receptor beta chains follows, all from one sample in a study of molecular identifiers for immune sequencing clone quantification. A single record per CDR3 protein comes from TCRdb applying MiXCR to the PCR reads. Here the sample spans some 650,000 distinct CDR3 sequences, just under 20% being singletons. Sequenced sample: naive CD8+ T cells from blood, with Jurkat cell RNA spiked in. The receptors shown here come from a human donor in good health. Some libraries in this study had Jurkat cell RNA spiked in. CDR3s include the opening cysteine and the closing phenylalanine or tryptophan. A D gene is named only where the DNA matches it firmly. For some rows the clone size is stated as once, few or many, or as a class when expanded; others skip it.

>many|.|TRBJ1-1|TRBV2
TGTGCCAGCAGTGATAGTGATAATCCTGAAGCTTTCTTT
CASSDSDNPEAFF
>many|TRBD2|TRBJ2-1|TRBV28
TGTGCCAGCAGTCCCCCGGGGGGGAGCTCCTACAATGAGCAGTTCTTC
CASSPPGGSSYNEQFF
>many|.|TRBJ2-7|TRBV25-1
TGTGCCAGCAGTGAATACGACAGAGGGTACGAGCAGTACTTC
CASSEYDRGYEQYF
>many|TRBD1|TRBJ2-7|TRBV13
TGTGCCAGCAGCTGGACAGGGGTGAGCGAGCAGTACTTC
CASSWTGVSEQYF
>.|.|TRBJ2-7|TRBV7-2
TGTGCCAGCAGCTTTGGAGTCTACGGGTACGAGCAGTACTTC
CASSFGVYGYEQYF
>.|TRBD2|TRBJ2-7|TRBV4-2
TGTGCCAGCAGCCAAGATCTTTCTTGGCGGGAGGGCCACCGGTACGAGCAGTACTTC
CASSQDLSWREGHRYEQYF
>.|.|TRBJ1-1|TRBV7-5
TGTATCTCCGTGCCAGCAGCCCGATTACAGGGGCCGAACACTGAAGCTTTCTTT
CISVPAARLQGPNTEAFF
>few|.|TRBJ1-5|TRBV19
TGTGCCAGTAACCCCGGGGGGCGAAGCAATCAGCCCCAGCATTTT
CASNPGGRSNQPQHF
>.|.|TRBJ2-1|TRBV9
TGTGCCAGCAGCGTAACAGGGCAGTACAATGAGCAGTTCTTC
CASSVTGQYNEQFF
>many|TRBD1|TRBJ2-5|TRBV7-2
TGTGCCAGCAGCTTAGGAGTTGGACAGGGCCCTTCATTTCTGGAGACCCAGTACTTC
CASSLGVGQGPSFLETQYF
>many|TRBD2|TRBJ2-7|TRBV10-3
TGTGCCATCAGTGGATATGGGGGGGAAGACGAGCAGTACTTC
CAISGYGGEDEQYF
>few|TRBD1|TRBJ2-7|TRBV5-6
TGTGCCAGCACCGCGACAGGGTCCTACGAGCAGTACTTC
CASTATGSYEQYF
>.|TRBD1|TRBJ1-3|TRBV7-6
TGTGCCAGCAGCTGGGACAGGGATCTCTCTGGAAACACCATATATTTT
CASSWDRDLSGNTIYF
>many|.|TRBJ2-1|TRBV7-9
TGTGCCAGCAGCCCGAAGGGCCTTCCGCCAGAAAGCTACAATGAGCAGTTCTTC
CASSPKGLPPESYNEQFF
>few|TRBD2|TRBJ2-1|TRBV4-3
TGCGCCAGCAGCCAAGATCGGGCTAGCGGGAGCCTCAATGAGCAGTTCTTC
CASSQDRASGSLNEQFF
>.|.|TRBJ1-2|TRBV28
TGTGCCAGCAGTCCACCCCCCCAGGGTCGTGACTATGGCTACACCTTC
CASSPPPQGRDYGYTF
>few|.|TRBJ2-5|TRBV3-1
TGTGCCAGCAGCCAAGATTCCGGTTTACAAGAGACCCAGTACTTC
CASSQDSGLQETQYF
>many|TRBD1|TRBJ1-1|TRBV4-1
TGCGCCAGCAGCCTCGCGGGGACAGGGGCCACCGAAGCTTTCTTT
CASSLAGTGATEAFF
>many|.|TRBJ2-5|TRBV9
TGTGCCAGCAGCGTAGGGTCCCAGGGACTCCAAGAGACCCAGTACTTC
CASSVGSQGLQETQYF
>.|.|TRBJ1-5|TRBV4-1
TGCGCCAGCAGCCAAGCGCCAGGGGAGAATCAGCCCCAGCATTTT
CASSQAPGENQPQHF
>many|.|TRBJ2-2|TRBV24-1
TGTGCCACCAGTGATTTGATAGGCGGGGAGCTGTTTTTT
CATSDLIGGELFF
>.|.|TRBJ2-1|TRBV4-1
TGCGCCAGCAGCCAAGTGTTCAGGACAGACTACAATGAGCAGTTCTTC
CASSQVFRTDYNEQFF
>many|.|TRBJ1-1|TRBV4-1
TGCGCCAGCAGCCACTATCAGGGTAACACTGAAGCTTTCTTT
CASSHYQGNTEAFF
>many|.|TRBJ2-2|TRBV2
TGTGCCAGCAGTGAAGTTAGCGGCTCGAACACCGGGGAGCTGTTTTTT
CASSEVSGSNTGELFF
>many|TRBD2|TRBJ2-3|TRBV6-6
TGTGCCAGCAACCGTAACAGCGGGGGGGAGGATACGCAGTATTTT
CASNRNSGGEDTQYF
>many|.|TRBJ2-2|TRBV6-6
TGTGCCAGCAGTTGCAGGGATAGGGACTTAAACACCGGGGAGCTGTTTTTT
CASSCRDRDLNTGELFF
>many|.|TRBJ1-1|TRBV12-3/TRBV12-4
TGTGCCAGCAGCTTAGGACGGGTCACTGAAGCTTTCTTT
CASSLGRVTEAFF
>many|TRBD2|TRBJ2-7|TRBV20-1
TGCAGTGCTAGTTTCCGCGGGGGGGGCTGGTACGAGCAGTACTTC
CSASFRGGGWYEQYF
>.|.|TRBJ2-3|TRBV14
TGTGCCAGCAGCCGGACTCGGGGCACAGATACGCAGTATTTT
CASSRTRGTDTQYF
>.|TRBD2|TRBJ2-1|TRBV14
TGTGCCAGCAGCCAAGACTGGCGGGAGGGATACAATGAGCAGTTCTTC
CASSQDWREGYNEQFF
>many|.|TRBJ1-4|TRBV7-9
TGTGCCAGCAGCTTAGCGGTCCGCGGTGAAAAACTGTTTTTT
CASSLAVRGEKLFF
>.|.|TRBJ1-4|TRBV30
TGTGCCTGGAGTGAGGGGCGGTTAGGAGAAAAACTGTTTTTT
CAWSEGRLGEKLFF
>many|.|TRBJ1-1|TRBV29-1
TGCAGCGTAAGGGGCGTTGAAGCTTTCTTT
CSVRGVEAFF
>many|.|TRBJ1-1|TRBV7-9
TGTGCCAGCAGCTCCCAGGATACTGAAGCTTTCTTT
CASSSQDTEAFF
>.|TRBD2|TRBJ2-1|TRBV6-2/TRBV6-3
TGTGCCAGCAGTTACGCTAGCGGGAGTTTCTACAATGAGCAGTTCTTC
CASSYASGSFYNEQFF
>.|.|TRBJ2-5|TRBV7-9
TGTGCCAGCAGCGGGGATCGGGGGCGGATACAAGAGACCCAGTACTTC
CASSGDRGRIQETQYF
>many|.|TRBJ2-7|TRBV6-2/TRBV6-3
TGTGCCAGCAGTTACAGTCCGAGAGACGAGCAGTACTTC
CASSYSPRDEQYF
>many|.|TRBJ2-3|TRBV20-1
TGCAGTGCTAGAGATCCCCGCGGGGCATACACAGATACGCAGTATTTT
CSARDPRGAYTDTQYF
>few|.|TRBJ2-7|TRBV6-2/TRBV6-3
TGTGCCAGCCGTAGGACTCGCCCCTACGAGCAGTACTTC
CASRRTRPYEQYF
>.|TRBD1|TRBJ1-5|TRBV5-6
TGTGCCAGCAGGGCCGGGACAGGGGTGGATCAGCCCCAGCATTTT
CASRAGTGVDQPQHF
>many|.|TRBJ2-3|TRBV27
TGTGCCAGCAGTTTATTAGCAGGGATGGGCACAGATACGCAGTATTTT
CASSLLAGMGTDTQYF
>many|.|TRBJ2-2|TRBV6-5
TGTGCCAGCAGCCCCGCTACAGGGAACACCGGGGAGCTGTTTTTT
CASSPATGNTGELFF
>.|.|TRBJ1-4|TRBV2
TGTGCCAGCAGTGAGGGCAGGGGAGATAACGTTGATAAACTGTTTTTT
CASSEGRGDNVDKLFF
>many|.|TRBJ2-7|TRBV29-1
TGCAGCGTTGGATCAGGGGCGATCTCCTACGAGCAGTACTTC
CSVGSGAISYEQYF
>many|.|TRBJ1-1|TRBV27
TGTGCCAGCAGTTTATCGTTAGGGTTCACTGAAGCTTTCTTT
CASSLSLGFTEAFF
>few|.|TRBJ1-2|TRBV19
TGTGCCAGTAGTATAGCCTATGGCACCTGGAACTATGGCTACACCTTC
CASSIAYGTWNYGYTF
>.|TRBD1|TRBJ2-7|TRBV12-3/TRBV12-4
TGTGCCAGCAGTCCTTCGGGACAGGAGCAGTACTTC
CASSPSGQEQYF
>few|.|TRBJ2-7|TRBV5-4
TGTGCCAGCAGCTTGGGAGCCTCTCTCCTGGCCCACGAGCAGTACTTC
CASSLGASLLAHEQYF
>many|TRBD2|TRBJ2-5|TRBV29-1
TGCAGCGCCTGGGGACTACAAGAGACCCAGTACTTC
CSAWGLQETQYF
>few|TRBD1|TRBJ2-5|TRBV7-9
TGTGCCAGCAGCGCAGGGACAGCGCACCAAGAGACCCAGTACTTC
CASSAGTAHQETQYF
>.|TRBD2|TRBJ2-5|TRBV7-9
TGTGCCAGCAGCAGGGGACTAGGCGATCAAGAGACCCAGTACTTC
CASSRGLGDQETQYF
>few|.|TRBJ2-1|TRBV20-1
TGCAGTGCTAGAGATGGCCCAGACAATGAGCAGTTCTTC
CSARDGPDNEQFF
>many|.|TRBJ2-7|TRBV4-3
TGCGCCAGCAGCCAAGATCGTTTCAGCTCCTACGAGCAGTACTTC
CASSQDRFSSYEQYF
>many|.|TRBJ2-1|TRBV6-5
TGTGCCAGCAGTAAAGGGCCTGGAGATGAGCAGTTCTTC
CASSKGPGDEQFF
>many|.|TRBJ2-5|TRBV4-3
TGCGCCAGCAGCCAAGATCGTGACGAGACCCAGTACTTC
CASSQDRDETQYF
>many|.|TRBJ1-1|TRBV6-2/TRBV6-3
TGTGCCAGCAGTTACGTCGAAGTCTCGGAGGCTTTCTTT
CASSYVEVSEAFF
>many|.|TRBJ2-5|TRBV3-1
TGTGCCAGCAGCCACGAGCAAGAGACCCAGTACTTC
CASSHEQETQYF